One sample yielded the 14 T cell receptor beta chains listed below, sequenced in a study of graft-versus-host responses after intestinal transplantation. The antigens for these receptors are not known. This table comes from immunoSEQ multiplex PCR, and its TCRdb copy is limited to in-frame clones, with some not included. The sample carries almost 85,000 clones, 91% recorded once. This specimen consisted of unstimulated CD4+ T cells sorted from spleen or lymph node cells, obtained before intestinal transplant. The receptor set was obtained from a human donor who received an intestinal transplant.

This rearrangement joins TRBV4-3 to TRBJ1-1, with a possible D match to TRBD1 (6 bases). The CDR3 extends over 14 amino acids. V was pared by 4 bases and J by 4 bases, with 13 bases between. CDR1 and CDR2 from the germline V gene are LGHNA and YSLEER. The CDR3 sequence is CASSPGRGTTEAFF. DNA for the CDR3: TGCGCCAGCAGCCCAGGGAGGGGGACCACTGAAGCTTTCTTT.

This clone appeared once. V usage is TRBV27 and J usage is TRBJ1-6; no clear D gene. With 4 bases removed from V and 9 bases from J, the gap between germline ends came to 10 bases. CDR1 and CDR2 from the germline V gene are MNHEY and SMNVEV (reference sequence). The CDR3 loop spans 13 amino acids. The CDR3: CASSSRSFSPLHF. In DNA, the CDR3 is TGTGCCAGCAGTTCCCGAAGCTTTTCACCCCTCCACTTT.

This chain joins TRBV19 and TRBJ1-1; maybe TRBD1 (6 bases). The CDR3 consists of 16 residues. The V and J ends lost 3 bases and 3 bases respectively, with 17 bases between them. Germline CDR1 LNHDA, CDR2 SQIVND (reference sequence). The CDR3 DNA is TGTGCCAGTAGTATGGTCGGGGGGCTGGTCCACACTGAAGCTTTCTTT. Translation: CASSMVGGLVHTEAFF.

CDR3 sequence reads: CASSGQGYSPLHF. As DNA, the CDR3 is TGTGCCAGTAGTGGACAGGGATATTCACCCCTCCACTTT. The rearrangement uses TRBV19 and TRBJ1-6; 8 bases agree with TRBD1. This CDR3 is built from 13 residues. CDR1 is LNHDA, CDR2 SQIVND, per germline (reference sequence). V lost 5 bases, J lost 8 bases, and 2 bases stayed unmatched.

The genes are TRBV30 and TRBJ2-7; 13 bases fit TRBD2. The CDR3 runs 13 residues. V shed 7 bases and J 6 bases; nucleotides not matched to a gene: 6. Germline CDR1 reads GTSNPN; CDR2 reads SVGIG (reference sequence). DNA for the CDR3: TGTGCCTTGGGGACTAGCGGGGTCGGCGAGCAGTACTTC. Residues: CALGTSGVGEQYF.

The chain joins TRBV5-1 to TRBJ1-2; D may be TRBD1 (5 bases). The CDR3 covers 15 residues. V was pared by 4 bases and J by 6 bases, with 19 bases between. Germline V CDR1 and CDR2: SGHRS, YFSETQ. CDR3 region: CASSLAVTGGNGYTF. The CDR3, as DNA: TGCGCCAGCAGCCTGGCAGTTACGGGGGGGAATGGCTACACCTTC. Looking up the rest from reference TRBV5-1 and TRBJ1-2 gives the full variable domain: KAGVTQTPRYLIKTRGQQVTLSCSPISGHRSVSWYQQTPGQGLQFLFEYFSETQRNKGNFPGRFSGRQFSNSRSEMNVSTLELGDSALYLCASSLAVTGGNGYTFGSGTRLTVV.

The chain combines TRBV2 with TRBJ1-1; a possible D gene is TRBD1 (6 bases). Per the germline V gene, CDR1 is SNHLY and CDR2 is FYNNEI. With 8 bases removed from V and 4 bases from J, the gap between germline ends came to 17 bases. This CDR3 region has 14 residues. CDR3 coding DNA: TGTGCCAGCTTGCGGCAGGGGCTGGGCACTGAAGCTTTCTTT. Residues: CASLRQGLGTEAFF.

This chain links TRBV14 with TRBJ2-7; 13 bases fit TRBD2. Germline CDR1 is SGHDN and CDR2 is FVKESK. This CDR3 comprises 17 residues. J gave up 1 base and V 4 bases, and 7 bases lay outside the gene matches. The CDR3 sequence: CASSRPGLAGISYEQYF. The CDR3 DNA reads as TGTGCCAGCAGCCGGCCGGGACTAGCGGGGATTTCCTACGAGCAGTACTTC. Filled out from reference TRBV14 and TRBJ2-7, the complete variable domain reads EAGVTQFPSHSVIEKGQTVTLRCDPISGHDNLYWYRRVMGKEIKFLLHFVKESKQDESGMPNNRFLAERTGGTYSTLKVQPAELEDSGVYFCASSRPGLAGISYEQYFGPGTRLTVT.

CDR3 sequence (DNA): TGTGCCAGCAGCTCCCGGATACCCACCGGGACAGGGGCCTACAATGAGCAGTTCTTC. Its protein product is CASSSRIPTGTGAYNEQFF. V is TRBV7-6 and J is TRBJ2-1, with 10 bases identical to TRBD1. The CDR3 covers 19 residues. CDR1 is SGHVS, CDR2 FNYEAQ, per germline. J lost 2 bases, V lost 4 bases, and 14 bases had no gene match.

This chain connects TRBV5-6 to TRBJ1-2; 9 bases are a match to TRBD1. The CDR3 consists of 16 residues. The V and J ends lost 0 bases and 7 bases, in that order; junction bases with no gene match: 10. Germline CDR1 reads SGHDT; CDR2 reads YYEEEE. The CDR3 DNA sequence: TGTGCCAGCAGCTTGGCCGTAGGGACAGGGATTGTTGGCTACACCTTC. Its protein product is CASSLAVGTGIVGYTF. Using reference TRBV5-6 and TRBJ1-2 for the parts outside the CDR3, the full variable domain is DAGVTQSPTHLIKTRGQQVTLRCSPKSGHDTVSWYQQALGQGPQFIFQYYEEEERQRGNFPDRFSGHQFPNYSSELNVNALLLGDSALYLCASSLAVGTGIVGYTFGSGTRLTVV.

This chain uses TRBV19 with TRBJ1-2; the D is unclear. Trimming shortened V by 5 bases and J by 8 bases, and 15 bases separated the two germline ends. CDR3 length: 13 amino acids. Germline lookup yields CDR1 LNHDA and CDR2 SQIVND (reference sequence). The CDR3 is CASSGVRLEGYTF. The CDR3 DNA follows: TGTGCCAGTAGTGGCGTCAGGTTAGAGGGCTACACCTTC.

Only one count was recorded for this clone. The J gene is TRBJ2-1, the V gene TRBV30; 11 bases fit TRBD2. Trimming cost V 3 bases and J 7 bases; bases outside gene matches: 8. This CDR3 has 15 residues. The germline V gene has CDR1 GTSNPN and CDR2 SVGIG (reference sequence). The DNA of the CDR3 is TGTGCCTGGAGATTAGCGGGGGGGCTCGGGAATGAGCAGTTCTTC. Protein: CAWRLAGGLGNEQFF.

The CDR3 sequence is CASSLDQRNTEAFF. For the CDR3, the DNA is TGTGCCAGCAGCTTAGATCAGCGGAACACTGAAGCTTTCTTT. This rearrangement joins TRBV11-3 to TRBJ1-1; no definite D call. The V gene lost 0 bases and the J gene lost 1 base, with 6 bases spanning the gap. The germline CDR1 and CDR2 sequences are SGHNT and YENEEA. The CDR3 contains 14 residues.

The chain carries TRBV4-3 and TRBJ2-3, with 10 bases lining up with TRBD2. Looked up from germline, CDR1 is LGHNA and CDR2 is YSLEER. The ends lost 1 base at V and 8 bases at J; junction bases unmatched: 18. This CDR3 spans 19 amino acids. CDR3 nucleotide sequence: TGCGCCAGCAGCCAAGGGCTAGCGGGGGATCAAGTGTTCGCAGGTACGCAGTATTTT. It encodes CASSQGLAGDQVFAGTQYF.